This T cell receptor (beta chain) was retrieved from a study of CD8+CD57+ T cells in acquired aplastic anemia. Both TCR beta VDJ combination and CDR3 sequence profiling were carried out. Genomic DNA was the template for this profiling. Via MiXCR, TCRdb re-called the reads, giving one row per CDR3 protein. The sample has roughly 170,000 distinct CDR3 sequences; almost 50% are singletons. CD8+CD57+ cell expansion had been shown by flow cytometry in patients chosen for sequencing. Sequencing was performed on sorted CD4+, CD8+, or CD8+CD57+ T cells (not recorded which) from PBMCs. The sequence was obtained from a human donor with aplastic anemia.

Here the CDR3 reads CASSQTVYQETQYF. The CDR3 DNA follows: TGTGCCAGTAGCCAGACAGTGTACCAAGAGACCCAGTACTTC. The V call is TRBV19, the J call TRBJ2-5; weak D call: TRBD1 (5 bases). Trimming stripped 6 bases from V and 0 bases from J, with 11 bases between. There are 14 residues in the CDR3. Germline-derived CDR1 and CDR2 are LNHDA and SQIVND (reference sequence).